What follows are 32 T cell receptor beta chains derived from one specimen sequenced in a study of T cell repertoires in cytomegalovirus infection. One entry per CDR3 protein results from TCRdb running MiXCR on the reads. The table includes under 300,000 distinct CDR3 sequences, 22% detected once. Their target antigens are unknown. Specimen: cultured PBMCs, collected from culture after CMV antigen stimulation. The source is a human donor in good health (CMV status not recorded). Some clones in this sample may be carry-over from other donors' samples.

V is TRBV28 and J is TRBJ1-2, with D tentatively TRBD1 (6 bases). The CDR3 length is 15 residues. V was shortened by 3 bases and J by 4 bases, with 15 bases between the two germline ends. In germline, CDR1 is MDHEN, CDR2 SYDVKM. CDR3 region: CASSFRSGVGYGYTF. DNA for the CDR3: TGTGCCAGCAGTTTTCGGTCAGGGGTTGGCTATGGCTACACCTTC.

This clonotype has ten or more counts. The CDR3 protein is CASSLGQGGTQPQHF. As DNA, the CDR3 is TGTGCCAGCAGTTTGGGACAGGGAGGCACTCAGCCCCAGCATTTT. The chain recombines TRBV6-5 with TRBJ1-5; 9 bases are shared with TRBD1. V dropped 4 bases and J dropped 6; count of bases not matched to a gene: 7. The germline V gene has CDR1 MNHEY and CDR2 SVGAGI. The CDR3 has 15 amino acids.

The gene calls are TRBV2 and TRBJ2-1, with D possibly being TRBD1 (5 bases). Germline V gene lookup returns CDR1 SNHLY and CDR2 FYNNEI. This CDR3 is built from 15 residues. Trimming removed 3 bases at V and 0 bases at J, with 9 bases between. The CDR3 here is CASSDRQGSYNEQFF. DNA of the CDR3: TGTGCCAGCAGTGATAGGCAGGGCTCCTACAATGAGCAGTTCTTC.

The chain links TRBV18 to TRBJ1-2; no clear D gene. Germline-derived CDR1 and CDR2 are KGHSH and LQKENI. The germline V and J ends were trimmed by 3 bases and 0 bases, with 8 bases remaining between them. CDR3 size: 14 residues. As DNA, the CDR3 is TGTGCCAGCTCACCCCTAGAAGCTAACTATGGCTACACCTTC. Amino acid sequence: CASSPLEANYGYTF.

V gene TRBV11-3 combines with J gene TRBJ2-1, with a tentative D call TRBD2 (5 bases). CDR3 length: 13 residues. Trimming removed 9 bases at V and 1 base at J, with 10 bases between. Per the germline V gene, CDR1 is SGHNT and CDR2 is YENEEA. The CDR3: CASSRGSYNEQFF. The CDR3 nucleotides read TGTGCCAGTAGTCGGGGATCCTACAATGAGCAGTTCTTC.

This clonotype was detected many times. The gene calls are TRBV7-8 and TRBJ2-6; perhaps TRBD1 as D (6 bases). The V gene's germline CDR1 is SGHVS and CDR2 FQNEAQ. This CDR3 comprises 15 residues. The V gene lost 5 bases and the J gene lost 2 bases, with 10 bases spanning the gap. As DNA, the CDR3 is TGTGCCAGCAGCCCCGACAGGACTGGGGCCAACGTCCTGACTTTC. Protein sequence: CASSPDRTGANVLTF.

This clonotype was recorded at least ten times. The CDR3 loop reads CATRRDAGDYGYTF. CDR3 bases: TGTGCCACCCGGAGGGACGCCGGTGACTATGGCTACACCTTC. This chain links TRBV6-6 with TRBJ1-2; possibly TRBD1 for D (5 bases). Deletions cut 10 bases from V and 3 bases from J, with 18 bases between. The V gene's germline CDR1 is MNHNY and CDR2 SVGAGI (reference sequence). CDR3 size: 14 residues.

Ten or more counts support this clonotype. J is TRBJ2-3 and V is TRBV7-2; D is tentatively TRBD1 or TRBD2 (6 bases each). V dropped 5 bases and J dropped 6 bases, with 12 bases sitting between them. CDR1 SGHTA and CDR2 FQGNSA come from the germline V gene. The CDR3 is made up of 13 amino acids. The CDR3 DNA reads TGTGCCAGCAGCCCCCCGGGGGCGGATACGCAGTATTTT. Its protein product is CASSPPGADTQYF.

V usage is TRBV20-1 and J usage is TRBJ2-1; no clear D. The CDR3 spans 14 residues. From germline, CDR1 is DFQATT and CDR2 SNEGSKA (reference sequence). Trimming pared 5 bases from V and 0 bases from J, leaving 11 bases between. The CDR3 is CSAYTTSSYNEQFF. The CDR3 nucleotides read TGCAGTGCTTATACTACCAGCTCCTACAATGAGCAGTTCTTC.

This clonotype was seen more than once but under ten times. V usage is TRBV19 and J usage is TRBJ1-1, with unresolved D. Germline assignment: CDR1 LNHDA and CDR2 SQIVND (reference sequence). This CDR3 has 13 amino acids. V was shortened by 7 bases and J by 1 base, with 10 bases between the two germline ends. CDR3 nucleotides: TGTGCCAGTATCTCGTGGAAGAACACTGAAGCTTTCTTT. Translated: CASISWKNTEAFF.

This clonotype came up a few times. Written as DNA, the CDR3 is TGTGCCAGCAGCTCCTCCCTCTCTCACGAGCAGTACTTC. Amino acids: CASSSSLSHEQYF. The chain links TRBV7-9 to TRBJ2-7; no clear D. Germline V gives CDR1 SEHNR, CDR2 FQNEAQ (reference sequence). The V gene lost 4 bases and the J gene lost 5 bases, with 12 bases spanning the gap. The CDR3 contains 13 residues. The variable domain in full, with the rest retrieved from reference TRBV7-9 and TRBJ2-7, is DTGVSQNPRHKITKRGQNVTFRCDPISEHNRLYWYRQTLGQGPEFLTYFQNEAQLEKSRLLSDRFSAERPKGSFSTLEIQRTEQGDSAMYLCASSSSLSHEQYFGPGTRLTVT.

This chain uses TRBV4-1 with TRBJ2-2; TRBD2 might be the D (5 bases). CDR3 length: 17 amino acids. CDR1 and CDR2 (germline): MGHRA, YSYEKL. V gave up 4 bases and J gave up 6 bases, with 21 bases separating them. The CDR3 coding sequence is TGCGCCAGCAGCCCCCCCCTTTTGGAGCGGCTGGCCGGGGAGCTGTTTTTT. It codes for CASSPPLLERLAGELFF.

This clonotype was seen a handful of times. The chain links TRBV28 to TRBJ2-1, with a possible D match to TRBD2 (6 bases). Germline assignment: CDR1 MDHEN and CDR2 SYDVKM. With 10 bases removed from V and 4 bases from J, the gap between germline ends came to 17 bases. The CDR3 totals 14 residues. CDR3 sequence (DNA): TGTGCCACCGAGGGGACTCCAGGATACAATGAGCAGTTCTTC. Its translation is CATEGTPGYNEQFF.

There are a few counts of this clonotype. This chain connects TRBV28 to TRBJ1-1; D unclear. CDR1 and CDR2 (germline): MDHEN, SYDVKM. The CDR3 sequence is 14 residues long. V dropped 6 bases and J dropped 0 bases, with 11 bases sitting between them. The chain's CDR3 is CASSPKLVNTEAFF. Written as DNA, the CDR3 is TGTGCCAGCAGCCCTAAGTTAGTGAACACTGAAGCTTTCTTT.

The genes are TRBV10-3 and TRBJ2-1; weak D call: TRBD1 (5 bases). V was cut by 0 bases and J by 7 bases, with 7 bases left in between. This CDR3 comprises 13 residues. Per the germline V gene, CDR1 is ENHRY and CDR2 is SYGVKD. Here the CDR3 reads CAISESGPNEQFF. DNA for the CDR3: TGTGCCATCAGTGAGTCGGGGCCTAATGAGCAGTTCTTC.

The rearrangement uses TRBV7-2 and TRBJ1-1; 7 nucleotides line up with TRBD1. Per germline, CDR1 SGHTA and CDR2 FQGNSA. The junction had 13 bases not matched to a gene; V was cut back by 4 bases and J by 11 bases. This CDR3 is 14 amino acids long. The CDR3 protein is CASSSQLIDRDAFF. The CDR3 DNA reads as TGTGCCAGCAGCTCCCAGCTTATAGACAGGGACGCTTTCTTT.

This clonotype was seen repeatedly, ten times or more. V and J are TRBV7-2 and TRBJ2-2; D is perhaps TRBD2 (6 bases). This CDR3 is 15 amino acids long. The V end was cut by 1 base, the J end by 7 bases, with 13 bases between. Per the germline V gene, CDR1 is SGHTA and CDR2 is FQGNSA. The CDR3 DNA follows: TGTGCCAGCAGCTTAGGTCCGGGAGCGGGCGGGGAGCTGTTTTTT. It codes for CASSLGPGAGGELFF.

V gene TRBV6-5 combines with J gene TRBJ2-1; possibly TRBD2 for D (5 bases). V dropped 8 bases and J dropped 2 bases, with 10 bases sitting between them. In germline, CDR1 is MNHEY, CDR2 SVGAGI. The CDR3 is 13 residues long. CDR3 sequence reads: CASGSSTYNEQFF. CDR3 DNA sequence: TGTGCCAGCGGGAGTTCTACCTACAATGAGCAGTTCTTC.

The rearrangement links TRBV29-1 to TRBJ1-1, with TRBD1 identical over 8 bases. The CDR3 has 13 amino acids. The ends lost 5 bases at V and 1 base at J; junction bases unmatched: 3. Germline V gene data show CDR1 as SQVTM and CDR2 as ANQGSEA. In DNA form, the CDR3 reads TGCAGCGTTACCGGGACAGGGAACACTGAAGCTTTCTTT. It codes for CSVTGTGNTEAFF. The whole variable domain, filled in from reference TRBV29-1 and TRBJ1-1, reads SAVISQKPSRDICQRGTSLTIQCQVDSQVTMMFWYRQQPGQSLTLIATANQGSEATYESGFVIDKFPISRPNLTFSTLTVSNMSPEDSSIYLCSVTGTGNTEAFFGQGTRLTVV.

This clonotype was recorded at least ten times. The rearrangement uses TRBV7-2 and TRBJ2-5; D may correspond to TRBD1 or TRBD2 (5 bases each). The CDR3 runs 14 residues. Per the germline V gene, CDR1 is SGHTA and CDR2 is FQGNSA. Trimming pared 5 bases from V and 9 bases from J, leaving 19 bases between. The CDR3 is CASSRRRQGEAQYF. In nucleotides, the CDR3 is TGTGCCAGCAGCCGGAGGAGGCAGGGCGAGGCCCAGTACTTC.

This clonotype came up many times. The chain recombines TRBV6-5 with TRBJ1-4; no firm D call. This CDR3 spans 15 amino acids. V was shortened by 2 bases and J by 4 bases, with 11 bases between the two germline ends. Germline CDR1 and CDR2: MNHEY and SVGAGI. The DNA for the CDR3 is TGTGCCAGCAGTTACACGGACCTGAGTAATGAAAAACTGTTTTTT. It encodes CASSYTDLSNEKLFF.

The V gene is TRBV6-2 or TRBV6-3, the J gene TRBJ1-1, with unresolved D. The germline V gene encodes CDR1 MNHEY and CDR2 SVGEGT. Deletions cut 5 bases from V and 2 bases from J, with 12 bases between. This CDR3 region has 14 residues. The CDR3 reads CASSAPRENTEAFF. In nucleotides, the CDR3 is TGTGCCAGCAGTGCCCCTAGAGAAAACACTGAAGCTTTCTTT.

This clonotype occurred many times. The chain has TRBV6-6 and TRBJ2-5; a possible D gene is TRBD2 (6 bases). Per the germline V gene, CDR1 is MNHNY and CDR2 is SVGAGI (reference sequence). The V and J ends lost 0 bases and 5 bases respectively, with 10 bases between them. The CDR3 is 14 residues long. The CDR3, as DNA: TGTGCCAGCAGTTACTCCGCGGGATGGGAGACCCAGTACTTC. This sequence encodes CASSYSAGWETQYF.

This clonotype was observed a few times. The chain joins TRBV4-1 to TRBJ1-2; D might be TRBD1 (5 bases). The germline V gene has CDR1 MGHRA and CDR2 YSYEKL. Trimming left V 2 bases short and J 8 bases short, with 9 bases between. The CDR3 consists of 12 residues. The CDR3 sequence: CASSQIEGGYTF. CDR3 coding DNA: TGCGCCAGCAGCCAAATAGAGGGGGGCTACACCTTC.

This clonotype was seen more than once but under ten times. CDR3 in amino acids: CASSFRITSGKPQDGARYV. CDR3 coding DNA: TGTGCCAGCAGTTTCCGGATTACTAGCGGAAAACCTCAAGACGGCGCACGGTACGTC. J is TRBJ2-7 and V is TRBV7-2; 8 bases are a match to TRBD2. The CDR3 runs to 19 residues. From germline, CDR1 is SGHTA and CDR2 FQGNSA. Losses at the gene ends were 6 bases for V and 12 bases for J; bases not matched to a gene: 31.

About this clonotype itself: This CDR3 fails to terminate in the conserved phenylalanine or tryptophan, so it likely reflects a read error. The DNA is omitted, as the CDR3 cannot be located on it reliably, and the CDR3 follows TCRdb's listing. The chain links TRBV12-3 or TRBV12-4 to TRBJ1-2; TRBD1, the table's D call, was not compared with the DNA. From its first to its last residue, the CDR3 has 13 amino acids. This CDR3 reads CASSLVGQGGTQL.

V gene TRBV2 combines with J gene TRBJ2-1; 8 bases map to TRBD2. The CDR3 extends over 15 amino acids. CDR1 is SNHLY and CDR2 is FYNNEI in the germline V gene. Trimming removed 6 bases from V and 7 bases from J; junction bases left unmatched: 11. The CDR3 loop reads CASSLPGGPRNEQFF. The CDR3 DNA is TGTGCCAGCAGCCTCCCGGGAGGGCCTCGGAATGAGCAGTTCTTC.

The J gene is TRBJ2-7, the V gene TRBV6-2 or TRBV6-3, with 9 bases fitting TRBD2. CDR1 and CDR2 (germline): MNHEY, SVGEGT. J was trimmed by 3 bases and V by 5 bases; bases with no gene match: 8. This CDR3 comprises 15 residues. The CDR3 bases are TGTGCCAGCAGTCTCGGTAGCGGGAGTGTCTACGAGCAGTACGTC. Translating gives CASSLGSGSVYEQYV.

The chain recombines TRBV15 with TRBJ1-2; TRBD1 agrees at 8 bases. Trimming removed 0 bases from V and 4 bases from J; junction bases left unmatched: 7. The germline gives CDR1 LNHNV, CDR2 YYDKDF (reference sequence). The CDR3 is 16 residues long. CDR3 loop: CATSREYRGTLYGYTF. The CDR3 DNA follows: TGTGCCACCAGCAGAGAATACAGGGGGACTCTCTATGGCTACACCTTC.

This clonotype occurred a few times. This sequence joins TRBV2 and TRBJ1-6; D is unclear. Trimming removed 6 bases at V and 9 bases at J, with 15 bases between. The CDR3 extends over 14 amino acids. Germline CDR1 reads SNHLY; CDR2 reads FYNNEI. CDR3 sequence reads: CASREFPRSSPLHF. CDR3 DNA: TGTGCCAGCAGGGAGTTTCCCAGGAGTTCACCCCTCCACTTT.

The CDR3 coding sequence is TGTGCCAGCAGCACCGGGACTAGCGGGATGGGTTACAATGAGCAGTTCTTC. It specifies CASSTGTSGMGYNEQFF. V gene TRBV11-2 combines with J gene TRBJ2-1; TRBD2 matches at 13 bases. The J segment lost 4 bases and the V segment lost 5 bases, leaving 8 bases of the junction unmatched. The CDR3 runs to 17 residues. Per the germline V gene, CDR1 is SGHAT and CDR2 is FQNNGV.

This clonotype was picked up a small number of times. The chain employs TRBV7-9 and TRBJ2-1; 9 positions agree with TRBD1. CDR3 size: 15 residues. V was clipped by 1 base and J by 8 bases; unmatched bases: 6. The V gene's germline CDR1 is SEHNR and CDR2 FQNEAQ (reference sequence). CDR3 coding DNA: TGTGCCAGCAGCTTAGACGGGACAGGGTATGATGAGCAGTTCTTC. Translated, it gives CASSLDGTGYDEQFF.